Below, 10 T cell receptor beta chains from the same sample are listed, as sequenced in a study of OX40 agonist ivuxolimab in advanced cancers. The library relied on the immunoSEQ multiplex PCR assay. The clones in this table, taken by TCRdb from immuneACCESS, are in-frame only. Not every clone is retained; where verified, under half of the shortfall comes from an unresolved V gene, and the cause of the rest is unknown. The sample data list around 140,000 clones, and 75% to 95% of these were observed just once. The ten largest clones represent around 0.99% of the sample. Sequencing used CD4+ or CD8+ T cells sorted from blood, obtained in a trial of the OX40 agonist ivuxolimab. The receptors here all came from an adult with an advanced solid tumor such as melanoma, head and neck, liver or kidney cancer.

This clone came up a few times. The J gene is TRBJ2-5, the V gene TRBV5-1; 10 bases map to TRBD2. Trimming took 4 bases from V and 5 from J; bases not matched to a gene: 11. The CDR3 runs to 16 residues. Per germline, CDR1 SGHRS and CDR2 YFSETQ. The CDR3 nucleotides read TGCGCCAGCAGCATGGTACTAGCGGGGTCGGAGGAGACCCAGTACTTC. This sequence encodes CASSMVLAGSEETQYF.

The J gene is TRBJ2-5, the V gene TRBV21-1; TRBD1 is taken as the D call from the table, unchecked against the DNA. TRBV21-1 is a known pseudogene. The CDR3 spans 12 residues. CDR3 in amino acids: CASRQGEETQYF. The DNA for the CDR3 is TGTGCCAGCAGACAGGGGGAAGAGACCCAGTACTTC.

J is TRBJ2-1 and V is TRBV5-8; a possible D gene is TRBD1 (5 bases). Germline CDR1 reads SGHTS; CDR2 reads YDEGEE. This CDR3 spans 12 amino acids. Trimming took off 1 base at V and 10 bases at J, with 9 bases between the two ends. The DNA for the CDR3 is TGTGCCAGCAGCTTGACAGGTTTCGAGCAGTTCTTC. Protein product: CASSLTGFEQFF.

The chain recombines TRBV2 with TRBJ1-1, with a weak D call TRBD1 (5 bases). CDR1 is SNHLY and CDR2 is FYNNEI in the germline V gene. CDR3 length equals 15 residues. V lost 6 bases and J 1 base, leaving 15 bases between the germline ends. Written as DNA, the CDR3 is TGTGCCAGCAGCCCGGAGGGAGGGGCGAACACTGAAGCTTTCTTT. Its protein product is CASSPEGGANTEAFF.

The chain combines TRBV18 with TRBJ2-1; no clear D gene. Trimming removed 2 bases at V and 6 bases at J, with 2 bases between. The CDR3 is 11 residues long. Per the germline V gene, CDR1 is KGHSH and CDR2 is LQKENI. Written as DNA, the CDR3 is TGTGCCAGCTCACCAATCAATGAGCAGTTCTTC. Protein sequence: CASSPINEQFF.

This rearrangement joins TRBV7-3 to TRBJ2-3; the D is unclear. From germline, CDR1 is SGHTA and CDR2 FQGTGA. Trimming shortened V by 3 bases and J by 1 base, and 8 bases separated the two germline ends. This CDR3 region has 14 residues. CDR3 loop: CASSFVAGTDTQYF. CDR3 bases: TGTGCCAGCAGCTTCGTCGCTGGCACAGATACGCAGTATTTT. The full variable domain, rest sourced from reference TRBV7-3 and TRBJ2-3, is GAGVSQTPSNKVTEKGKYVELRCDPISGHTALYWYRQSLGQGPEFLIYFQGTGAADDSGLPNDRFFAVRPEGSVSTLKIQRTERGDSAVYLCASSFVAGTDTQYFGPGTRLTVL.

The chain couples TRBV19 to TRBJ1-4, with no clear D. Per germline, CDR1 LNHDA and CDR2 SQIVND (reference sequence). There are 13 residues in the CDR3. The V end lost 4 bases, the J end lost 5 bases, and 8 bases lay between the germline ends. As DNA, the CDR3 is TGTGCCAGTAGTAAACGACCGAATGAAAAACTGTTTTTT. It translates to CASSKRPNEKLFF.

CDR3 amino acids: CASKDGDWTNEKLFF. The CDR3 coding sequence is TGTGCCAGCAAGGATGGTGATTGGACTAATGAAAAACTGTTTTTT. The chain recombines TRBV6-1 with TRBJ1-4; D is ambiguous. This CDR3 region has 15 residues. Germline V gene data show CDR1 as MNHNS and CDR2 as SASEGT. V gave up 7 bases and J gave up 2 bases, with 14 bases separating them.

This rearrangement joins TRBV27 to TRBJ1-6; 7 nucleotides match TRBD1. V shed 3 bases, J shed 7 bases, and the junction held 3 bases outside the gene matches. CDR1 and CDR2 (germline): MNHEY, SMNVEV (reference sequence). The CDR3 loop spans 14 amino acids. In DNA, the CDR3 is TGTGCCAGCAGTTTGAGGGGGCCCAATTCACCCCTCCACTTT. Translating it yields CASSLRGPNSPLHF.

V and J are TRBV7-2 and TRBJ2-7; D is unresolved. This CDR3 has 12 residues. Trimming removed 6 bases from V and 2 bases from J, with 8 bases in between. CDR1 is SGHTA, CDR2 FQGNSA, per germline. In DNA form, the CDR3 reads TGTGCCAGCAGGGCTCCTACCTACGAGCAGTACTTC. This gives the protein CASRAPTYEQYF.